This T cell receptor beta chain came from a study of T cell clonotyping in hematopoietic cell transplantation. Study-wide findings and caveats: Recipient TCR diversity dropped after transplant; expanded clonotypes rose from day 30 to 180. No sorting was done, leaving CD4 and CD8 contributions mixed. Few recipient clonotypes overlapped donors; over 95% were de novo at given depth. Higher Inverse Simpson Index values in graft donor and pretransplant recipient predicted broader posttransplant TCR diversity.

Profiling relied on immunoSEQ multiplex PCR, and the TCRdb table lists in-frame clones only, not all of them. The profile shows about 44,000 clones, about 95% of them singletons. Comment on this clone: What it binds is unknown.

This TCR was recovered from a woman aged 45-59 years in good health. Some clones in this sample may be carry-over from other donors' samples. Sequencing was done on a sample of peripheral blood mononuclear cells.

CDR3 protein: CASSPSGILTDTQYF. In DNA, the CDR3 is TGTGCCAGCAGCCCTAGCGGTATCCTCACAGATACGCAGTATTTT. This chain connects TRBV7-2 to TRBJ2-3; TRBD2 matches 7 bases. This CDR3 region has 15 residues. V lost 5 bases to trimming and J lost 2 bases; unmatched junction nucleotides: 7. The germline CDR1 and CDR2 sequences are SGHTA and FQGNSA.